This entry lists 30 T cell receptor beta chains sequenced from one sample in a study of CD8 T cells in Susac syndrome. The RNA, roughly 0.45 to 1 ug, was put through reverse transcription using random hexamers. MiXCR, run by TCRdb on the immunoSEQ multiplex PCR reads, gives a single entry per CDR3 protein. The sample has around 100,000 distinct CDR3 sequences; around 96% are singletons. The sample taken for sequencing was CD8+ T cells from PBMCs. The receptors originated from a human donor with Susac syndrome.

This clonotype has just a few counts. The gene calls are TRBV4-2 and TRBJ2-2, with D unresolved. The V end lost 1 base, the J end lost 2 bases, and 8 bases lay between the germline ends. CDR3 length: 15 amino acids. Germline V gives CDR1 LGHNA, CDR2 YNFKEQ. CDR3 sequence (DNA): TGTGCCAGCAGCCAAGTGGTAGGAAACACCGGGGAGCTGTTTTTT. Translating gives CASSQVVGNTGELFF.

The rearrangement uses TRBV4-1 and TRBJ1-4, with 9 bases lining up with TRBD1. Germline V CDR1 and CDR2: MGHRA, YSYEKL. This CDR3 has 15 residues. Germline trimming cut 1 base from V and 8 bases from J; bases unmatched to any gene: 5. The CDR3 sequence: CASSQGDRDREKLFF. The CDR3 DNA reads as TGCGCCAGCAGCCAAGGGGACAGGGACCGCGAAAAACTGTTTTTT.

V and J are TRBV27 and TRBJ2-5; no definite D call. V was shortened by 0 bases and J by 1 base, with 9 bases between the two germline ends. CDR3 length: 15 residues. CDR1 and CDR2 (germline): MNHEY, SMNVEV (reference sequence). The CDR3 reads CASSLSPTIQETQYF. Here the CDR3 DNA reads TGTGCCAGCAGTTTATCCCCAACAATCCAAGAGACCCAGTACTTC.

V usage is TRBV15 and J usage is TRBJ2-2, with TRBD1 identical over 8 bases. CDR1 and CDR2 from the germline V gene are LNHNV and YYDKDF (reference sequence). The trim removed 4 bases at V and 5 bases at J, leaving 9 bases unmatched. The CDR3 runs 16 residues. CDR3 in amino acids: CATSIRGPPSTGELFF. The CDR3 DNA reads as TGTGCCACCAGCATCAGGGGGCCCCCGAGTACCGGGGAGCTGTTTTTT.

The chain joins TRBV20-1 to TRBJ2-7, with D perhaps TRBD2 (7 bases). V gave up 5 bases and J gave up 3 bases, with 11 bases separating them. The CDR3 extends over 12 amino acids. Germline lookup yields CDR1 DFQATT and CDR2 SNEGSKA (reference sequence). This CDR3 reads CSAGRGDYEQYF. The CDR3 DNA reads TGCAGTGCTGGGAGGGGGGACTACGAGCAGTACTTC.

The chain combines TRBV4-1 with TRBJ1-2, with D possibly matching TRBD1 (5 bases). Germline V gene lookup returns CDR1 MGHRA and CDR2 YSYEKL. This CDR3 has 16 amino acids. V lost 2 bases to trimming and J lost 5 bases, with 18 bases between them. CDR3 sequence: CASSQSPTGPGYGYTF. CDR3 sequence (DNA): TGCGCCAGCAGCCAAAGTCCTACAGGCCCAGGGTATGGCTACACCTTC.

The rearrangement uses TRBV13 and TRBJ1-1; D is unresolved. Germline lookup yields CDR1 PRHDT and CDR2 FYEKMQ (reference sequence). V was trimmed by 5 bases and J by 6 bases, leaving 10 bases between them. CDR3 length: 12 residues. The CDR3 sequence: CASSPHSPEAFF. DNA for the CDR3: TGTGCCAGCAGCCCACACAGTCCTGAAGCTTTCTTT.

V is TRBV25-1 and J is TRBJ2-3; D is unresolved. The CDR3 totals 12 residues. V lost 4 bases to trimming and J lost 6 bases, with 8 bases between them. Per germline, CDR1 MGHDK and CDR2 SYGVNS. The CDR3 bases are TGTGCCAGCAGTGGGGGTCTGGATACGCAGTATTTT. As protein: CASSGGLDTQYF.

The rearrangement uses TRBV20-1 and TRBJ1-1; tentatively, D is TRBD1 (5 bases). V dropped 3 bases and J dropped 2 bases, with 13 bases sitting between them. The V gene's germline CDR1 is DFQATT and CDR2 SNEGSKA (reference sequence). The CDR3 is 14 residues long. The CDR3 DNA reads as TGCAGTGCTAGGATTGGGGCCGGAAACACTGAAGCTTTCTTT. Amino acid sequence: CSARIGAGNTEAFF.

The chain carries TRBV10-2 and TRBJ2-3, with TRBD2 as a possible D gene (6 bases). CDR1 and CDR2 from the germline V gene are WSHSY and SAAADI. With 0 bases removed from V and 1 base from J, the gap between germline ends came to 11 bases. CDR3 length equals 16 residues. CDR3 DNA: TGCGCCAGCAGTGAGTCGAGTCTAGCGCGCACAGATACGCAGTATTTT. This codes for CASSESSLARTDTQYF.

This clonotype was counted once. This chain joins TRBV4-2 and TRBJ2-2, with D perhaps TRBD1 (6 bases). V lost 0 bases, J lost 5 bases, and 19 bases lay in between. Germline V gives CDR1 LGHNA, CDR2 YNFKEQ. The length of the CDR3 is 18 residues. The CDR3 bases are TGTGCCAGCAGCCAAGAAGGGGGACCTCAGGCTCTGACCGGGGAGCTGTTTTTT. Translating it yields CASSQEGGPQALTGELFF.

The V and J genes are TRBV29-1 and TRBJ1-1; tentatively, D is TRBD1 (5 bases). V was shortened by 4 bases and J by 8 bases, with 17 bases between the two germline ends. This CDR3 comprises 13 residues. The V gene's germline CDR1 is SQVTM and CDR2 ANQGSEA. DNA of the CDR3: TGCAGCGTTGCAGGGCAGGAGGTAGCCGAAGCTTTCTTT. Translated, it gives CSVAGQEVAEAFF.

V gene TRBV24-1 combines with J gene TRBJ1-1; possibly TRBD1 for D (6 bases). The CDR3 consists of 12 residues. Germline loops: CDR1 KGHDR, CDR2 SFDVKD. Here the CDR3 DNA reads TGTGTCCGGGGGCCCCGGGGCACTGAAGCTTTCTTT. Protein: CVRGPRGTEAFF.

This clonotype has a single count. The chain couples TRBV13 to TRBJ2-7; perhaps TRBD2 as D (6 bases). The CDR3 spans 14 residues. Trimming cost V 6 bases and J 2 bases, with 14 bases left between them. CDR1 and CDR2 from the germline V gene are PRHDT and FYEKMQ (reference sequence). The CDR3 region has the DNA TGTGCCAGCAGTCCGGGAGCCACAACCTACGAGCAGTACTTC. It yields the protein CASSPGATTYEQYF.

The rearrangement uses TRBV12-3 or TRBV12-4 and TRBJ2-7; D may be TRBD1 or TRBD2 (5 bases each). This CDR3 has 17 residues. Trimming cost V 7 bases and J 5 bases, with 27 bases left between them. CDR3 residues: CASNTGTDFPLSDEQYF. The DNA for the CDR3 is TGTGCCAGCAATACCGGGACCGACTTCCCCCTTTCGGACGAGCAGTACTTC.

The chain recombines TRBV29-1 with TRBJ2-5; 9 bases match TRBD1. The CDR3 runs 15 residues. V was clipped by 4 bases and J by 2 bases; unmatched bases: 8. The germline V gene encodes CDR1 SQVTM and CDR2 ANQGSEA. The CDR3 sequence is CSVVGQGRRQETQYF. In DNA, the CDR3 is TGCAGCGTTGTGGGACAGGGAAGGAGACAAGAGACCCAGTACTTC.

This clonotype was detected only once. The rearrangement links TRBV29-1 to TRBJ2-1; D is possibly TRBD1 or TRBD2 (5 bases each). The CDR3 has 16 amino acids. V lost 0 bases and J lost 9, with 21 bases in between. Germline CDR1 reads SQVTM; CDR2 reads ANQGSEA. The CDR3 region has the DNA TGCAGCGTTGAAGATGGGGGATTTCAGGGTATAGGTGAGCAGTTCTTC. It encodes CSVEDGGFQGIGEQFF.

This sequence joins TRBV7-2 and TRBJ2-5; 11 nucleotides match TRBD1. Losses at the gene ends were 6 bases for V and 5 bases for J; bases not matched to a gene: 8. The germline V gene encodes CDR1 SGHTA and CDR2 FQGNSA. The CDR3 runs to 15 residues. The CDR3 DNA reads TGTGCCAGCAGTTCCGGGACAGGGGGTTTGGAGACCCAGTACTTC. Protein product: CASSSGTGGLETQYF.

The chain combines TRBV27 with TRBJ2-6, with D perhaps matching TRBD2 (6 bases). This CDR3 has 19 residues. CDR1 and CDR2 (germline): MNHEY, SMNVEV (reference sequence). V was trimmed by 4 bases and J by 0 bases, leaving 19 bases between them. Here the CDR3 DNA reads TGTGCCAGCAGTTCGTTGGGACTGAGTATTATCTCTGGGGCCAACGTCCTGACTTTC. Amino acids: CASSSLGLSIISGANVLTF. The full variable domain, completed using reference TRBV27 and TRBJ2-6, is EAQVTQNPRYLITVTGKKLTVTCSQNMNHEYMSWYRQDPGLGLRQIYYSMNVEVTDKGDVPEGYKVSRKEKRNFPLILESPSPNQTSLYFCASSSLGLSIISGANVLTFGAGSRLTVL.

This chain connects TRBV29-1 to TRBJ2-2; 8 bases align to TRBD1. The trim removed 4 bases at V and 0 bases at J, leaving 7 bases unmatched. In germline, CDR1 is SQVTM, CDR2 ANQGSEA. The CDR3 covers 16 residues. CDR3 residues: CSVVDRGDSNTGELFF. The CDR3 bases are TGCAGCGTTGTTGACAGGGGCGACTCGAACACCGGGGAGCTGTTTTTT.

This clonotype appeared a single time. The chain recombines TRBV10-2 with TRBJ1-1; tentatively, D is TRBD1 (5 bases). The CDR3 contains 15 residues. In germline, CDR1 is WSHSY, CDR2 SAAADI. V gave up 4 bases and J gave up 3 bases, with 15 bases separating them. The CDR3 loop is CASSGKVGGDTEAFF. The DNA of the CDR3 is TGCGCCAGCAGTGGAAAGGTTGGGGGGGACACTGAAGCTTTCTTT.

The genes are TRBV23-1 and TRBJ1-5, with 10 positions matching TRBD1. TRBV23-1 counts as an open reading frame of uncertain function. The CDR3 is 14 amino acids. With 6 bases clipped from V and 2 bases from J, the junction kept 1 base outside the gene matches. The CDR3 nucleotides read TGCGCCAGCAGGGACAGGGGGGGCAATCAGCCCCAGCATTTT. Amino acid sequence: CASRDRGGNQPQHF.

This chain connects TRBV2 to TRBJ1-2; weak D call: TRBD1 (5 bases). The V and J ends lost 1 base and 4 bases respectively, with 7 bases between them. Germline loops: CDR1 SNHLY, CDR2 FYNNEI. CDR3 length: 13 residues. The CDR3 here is CASSEVRAYGYTF. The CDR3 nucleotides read TGTGCCAGCAGTGAAGTCAGGGCCTATGGCTACACCTTC. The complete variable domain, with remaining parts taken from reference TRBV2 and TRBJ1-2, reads EPEVTQTPSHQVTQMGQEVILRCVPISNHLYFYWYRQILGQKVEFLVSFYNNEISEKSEIFDDQFSVERPDGSNFTLKIRSTKLEDSAMYFCASSEVRAYGYTFGSGTRLTVV.

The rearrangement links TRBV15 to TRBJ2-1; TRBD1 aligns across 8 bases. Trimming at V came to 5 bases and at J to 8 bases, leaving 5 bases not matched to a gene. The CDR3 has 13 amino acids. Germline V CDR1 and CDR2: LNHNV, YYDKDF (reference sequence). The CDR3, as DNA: TGTGCCACCAGCCCTATGGACAGGGATGAGCAGTTCTTC. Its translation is CATSPMDRDEQFF. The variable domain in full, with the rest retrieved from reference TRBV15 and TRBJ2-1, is DAMVIQNPRYQVTQFGKPVTLSCSQTLNHNVMYWYQQKSSQAPKLLFHYYDKDFNNEADTPDNFQSRRPNTSFCFLDIRSPGLGDTAMYLCATSPMDRDEQFFGPGTRLTVL.

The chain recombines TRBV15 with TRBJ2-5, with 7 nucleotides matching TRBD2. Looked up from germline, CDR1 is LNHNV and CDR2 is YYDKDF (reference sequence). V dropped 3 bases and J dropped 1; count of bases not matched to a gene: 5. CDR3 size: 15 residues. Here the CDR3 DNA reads TGTGCCACCAGCAGGGAACTAGCGCGCCAAGAGACCCAGTACTTC. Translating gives CATSRELARQETQYF.

For the CDR3, the DNA is TGCAGCGTCTCTAGCGGTAGTGAAAATGAGCAGTTCTTC. This sequence encodes CSVSSGSENEQFF. The chain joins TRBV29-1 to TRBJ2-1, with 7 positions matching TRBD2. The CDR3 consists of 13 residues. CDR1 is SQVTM, CDR2 ANQGSEA, per germline. With V trimmed by 6 bases and J by 7 bases, 9 bases remained unmatched.

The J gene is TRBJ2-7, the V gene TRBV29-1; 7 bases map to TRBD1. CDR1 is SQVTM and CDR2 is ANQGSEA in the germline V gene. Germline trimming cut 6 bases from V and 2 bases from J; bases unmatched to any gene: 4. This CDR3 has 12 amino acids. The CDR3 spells CSVETGTYEQYF. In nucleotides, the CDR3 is TGCAGCGTAGAGACAGGGACCTACGAGCAGTACTTC.

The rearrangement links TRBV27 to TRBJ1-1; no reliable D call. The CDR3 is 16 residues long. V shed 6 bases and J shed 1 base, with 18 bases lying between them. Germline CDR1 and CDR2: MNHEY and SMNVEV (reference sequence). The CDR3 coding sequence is TGTGCCAGCAGCTCCTTTGTGGTGGGCAAGAACACTGAAGCTTTCTTT. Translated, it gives CASSSFVVGKNTEAFF.

CDR3 region: CASSLSTRLNTEAFF. The CDR3 region has the DNA TGTGCCAGCAGCCTCTCGACTAGGCTGAACACTGAAGCTTTCTTT. This rearrangement joins TRBV13 to TRBJ1-1; D gene uncertain. This CDR3 has 15 amino acids. Germline lookup yields CDR1 PRHDT and CDR2 FYEKMQ (reference sequence). V lost 5 bases to trimming and J lost 0 bases, with 13 bases between them.

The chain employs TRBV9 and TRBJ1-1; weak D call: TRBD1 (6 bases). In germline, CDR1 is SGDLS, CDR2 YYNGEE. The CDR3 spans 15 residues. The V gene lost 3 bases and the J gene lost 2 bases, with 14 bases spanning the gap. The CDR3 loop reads CASSEGGGLNTEAFF. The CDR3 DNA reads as TGTGCCAGCAGCGAGGGGGGGGGTTTAAACACTGAAGCTTTCTTT. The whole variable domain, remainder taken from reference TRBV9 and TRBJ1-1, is DSGVTQTPKHLITATGQRVTLRCSPRSGDLSVYWYQQSLDQGLQFLIQYYNGEERAKGNILERFSAQQFPDLHSELNLSSLELGDSALYFCASSEGGGLNTEAFFGQGTRLTVV.